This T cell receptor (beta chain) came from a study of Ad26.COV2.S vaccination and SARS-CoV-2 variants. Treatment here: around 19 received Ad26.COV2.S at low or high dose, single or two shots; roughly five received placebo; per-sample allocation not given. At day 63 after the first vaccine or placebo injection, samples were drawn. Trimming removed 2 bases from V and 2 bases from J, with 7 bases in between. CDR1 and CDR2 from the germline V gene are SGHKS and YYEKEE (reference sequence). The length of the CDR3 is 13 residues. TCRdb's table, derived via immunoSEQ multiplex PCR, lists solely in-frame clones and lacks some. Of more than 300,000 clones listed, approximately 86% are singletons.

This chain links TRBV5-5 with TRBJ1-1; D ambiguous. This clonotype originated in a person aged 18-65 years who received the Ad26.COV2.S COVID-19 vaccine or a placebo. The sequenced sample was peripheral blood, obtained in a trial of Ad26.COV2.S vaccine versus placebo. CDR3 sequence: CASSFTPNTEAFF. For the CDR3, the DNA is TGTGCCAGCAGCTTTACCCCTAACACTGAAGCTTTCTTT.